This record covers a single T cell receptor beta chain. TCR cDNA molecules each had a unique molecular identifier. TCRdb re-analysed the 5' RACE reads in MiXCR, keeping a single row per CDR3 protein. The sample includes around 60,000 distinct CDR3 sequences, roughly 8% seen only once; the top ten take about 14%. The source of the sample is a study of spatial heterogeneity in lung cancer. In the study overall: Among detected sequences, beta-chain ones consistently exceeded alpha-chain ones in number. In raw reads, more than 8.5 appearances on average were recorded for each unique TCR and UMI combination.

The V and J ends lost 3 bases and 8 bases, in that order; junction bases with no gene match: 0. CDR1 and CDR2 (germline): SQVTM, ANQGSEA. This CDR3 has 11 residues. Time point in this sample: sample taken at primary tumor resection. The sequenced material consisted of unsorted whole RNA from tumor, nontumor lung or frozen PBMC. Samples were obtained from some 70 donors, all untreated early-stage non-small cell lung cancer patients. The J gene is TRBJ2-1, the V gene TRBV29-1; TRBD1 matches at 8 bases. This clonotype originated in a female donor with early-stage non-small cell lung cancer. The sample here was PBMCs, taken at surgery. The CDR3 spells CSVDRGHEQFF. The CDR3 DNA is TGCAGCGTTGACAGGGGGCATGAGCAGTTCTTC.